These T cell receptor beta chains were read from a single sample in a study of vaccination effects on CD4 cells after COVID-19. The method was immunoSEQ multiplex PCR; TCRdb's version includes in-frame clones alone and lacks a portion of them. Among tens of thousands of clones listed, around 77% were seen once. No antigen has been assigned to these receptors. This material consisted of CD4+ T cells from PBMCs cultured without peptide, taken before COVID-19 vaccination. The origin of the receptors is a human donor who received a COVID-19 vaccine. Both conserved end residues are part of each CDR3. Each record gives: D gene, J gene, V gene, clone size, CDR3 protein. A D gene is named only where the DNA matches it firmly. A row's size may be missing; if present it is once, few, many or a size class.

>-|TRBJ2-2|TRBV11-3|-
CASSLTGLANTGELFF
>-|TRBJ1-6|TRBV9|once
CASSYQGSPTGSPLHF
>TRBD1|TRBJ2-2|TRBV15|-
CATSRPTGGTGELFF
>-|TRBJ1-5|TRBV4-1|-
CASSQDRGNSQPQHF
>TRBD1|TRBJ1-2|TRBV4-1|-
CASSQTDRGAGYTF
>-|TRBJ2-5|TRBV5-1|-
CASSLGQQETQYF
>-|TRBJ1-3|TRBV27|once
CASRDSGTSGNTIYF
>-|TRBJ1-2|TRBV19|-
CASSIFEYGYTF
>-|TRBJ1-1|TRBV6-5|-
CATSGVVNTEAFF
>TRBD2|TRBJ2-5|TRBV5-5|-
CASRTTGTTLETQYF
>-|TRBJ1-5|TRBV6-6|once
CASSYSRQPQHF
>TRBD1|TRBJ1-2|TRBV28|-
CASSLRQGMEGYTF
>TRBD2|TRBJ2-5|TRBV19|-
CASSTGLGETQYF
>-|TRBJ2-5|TRBV7-2|-
CASSLAVGVVGETQYF